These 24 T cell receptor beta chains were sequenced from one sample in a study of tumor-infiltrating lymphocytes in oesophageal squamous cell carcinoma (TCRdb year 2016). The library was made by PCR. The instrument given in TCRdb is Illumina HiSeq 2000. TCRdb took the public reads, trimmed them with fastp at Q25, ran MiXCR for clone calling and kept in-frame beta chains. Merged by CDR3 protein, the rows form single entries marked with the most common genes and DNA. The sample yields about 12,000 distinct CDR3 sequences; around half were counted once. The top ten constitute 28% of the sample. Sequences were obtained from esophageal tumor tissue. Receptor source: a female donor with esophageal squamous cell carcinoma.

CDR3 sequence: CAISAVRENTDTQYF. In DNA form, the CDR3 reads TGTGCCATCAGTGCGGTCAGGGAAAACACAGATACGCAGTATTTT. The chain links TRBV10-3 to TRBJ2-3, with D perhaps TRBD1 (5 bases). CDR3 length: 15 residues. The ends were cut back, 4 bases at V and 2 bases at J, with 13 bases in the middle. Germline CDR1 reads ENHRY; CDR2 reads SYGVKD.

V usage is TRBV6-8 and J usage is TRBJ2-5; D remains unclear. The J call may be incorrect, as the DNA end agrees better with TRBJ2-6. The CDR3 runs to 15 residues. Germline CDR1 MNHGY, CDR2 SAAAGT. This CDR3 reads CASSAVSTGANVLTF. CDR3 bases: TGTGCCAGCAGTGCGGTCAGCACTGGGGCCAACGTCCTGACTTTC.

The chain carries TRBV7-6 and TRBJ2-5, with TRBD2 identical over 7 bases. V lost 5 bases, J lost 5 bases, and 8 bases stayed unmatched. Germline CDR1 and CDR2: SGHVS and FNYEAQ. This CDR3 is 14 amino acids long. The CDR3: CASSPPWGGETQYF. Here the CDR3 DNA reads TGTGCCAGCAGCCCCCCTTGGGGAGGGGAGACCCAGTACTTC.

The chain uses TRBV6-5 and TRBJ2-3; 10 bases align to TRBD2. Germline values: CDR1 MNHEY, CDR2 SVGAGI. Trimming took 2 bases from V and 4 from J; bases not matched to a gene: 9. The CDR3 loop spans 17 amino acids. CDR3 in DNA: TGTGCCAGCAGTTACGTCCCTAGCGGGAGCGGAGCAGATACGCAGTATTTT. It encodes CASSYVPSGSGADTQYF.

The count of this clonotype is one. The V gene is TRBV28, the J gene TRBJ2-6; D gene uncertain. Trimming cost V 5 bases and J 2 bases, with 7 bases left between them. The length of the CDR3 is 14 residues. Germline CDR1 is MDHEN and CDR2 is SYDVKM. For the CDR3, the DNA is TGTGCCAGCAGTATAGTGGCTGGGGCCAACGTCCTGACTTTC. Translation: CASSIVAGANVLTF.

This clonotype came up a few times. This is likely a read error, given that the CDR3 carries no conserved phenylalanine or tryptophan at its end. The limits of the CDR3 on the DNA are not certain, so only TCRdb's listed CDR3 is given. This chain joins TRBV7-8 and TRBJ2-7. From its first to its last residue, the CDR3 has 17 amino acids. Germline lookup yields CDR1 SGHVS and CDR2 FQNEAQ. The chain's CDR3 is CASSLGPEANYGYTFGS.

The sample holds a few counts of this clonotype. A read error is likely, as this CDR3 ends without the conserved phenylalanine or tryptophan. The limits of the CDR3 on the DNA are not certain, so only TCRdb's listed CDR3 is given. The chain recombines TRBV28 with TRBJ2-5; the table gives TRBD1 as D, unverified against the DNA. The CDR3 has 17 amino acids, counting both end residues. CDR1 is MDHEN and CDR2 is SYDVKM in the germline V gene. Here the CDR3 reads CASSSSGTGVRGYTFGS.

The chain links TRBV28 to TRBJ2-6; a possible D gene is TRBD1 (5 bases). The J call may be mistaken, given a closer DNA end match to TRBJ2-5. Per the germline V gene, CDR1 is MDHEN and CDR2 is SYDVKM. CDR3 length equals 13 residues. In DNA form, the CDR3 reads TGTGCCAGCAGGACGGCAGGGCAAGAGACCCAGTACTTC. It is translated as CASRTAGQETQYF.

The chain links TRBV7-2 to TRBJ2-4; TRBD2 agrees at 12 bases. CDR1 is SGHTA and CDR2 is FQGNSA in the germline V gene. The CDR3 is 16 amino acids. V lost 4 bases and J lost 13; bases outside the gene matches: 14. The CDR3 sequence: CASSSRLAGAYNEQYF. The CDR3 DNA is TGTGCCAGCAGCTCCAGACTAGCGGGGGCCTACAATGAGCAGTACTTC.

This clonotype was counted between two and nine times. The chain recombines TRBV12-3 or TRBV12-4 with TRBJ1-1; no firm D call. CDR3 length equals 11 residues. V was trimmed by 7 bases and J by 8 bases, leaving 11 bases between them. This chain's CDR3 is CASTLGREAFF. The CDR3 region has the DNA TGTGCCAGCACCCTCGGACGAGAAGCTTTCTTT.

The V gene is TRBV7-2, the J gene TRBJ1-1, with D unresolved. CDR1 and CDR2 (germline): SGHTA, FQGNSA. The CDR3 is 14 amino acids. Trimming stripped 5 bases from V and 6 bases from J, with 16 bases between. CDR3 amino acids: CASSGLVVDAEAFF. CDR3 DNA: TGTGCCAGCAGCGGCCTTGTCGTCGACGCTGAAGCTTTCTTT.

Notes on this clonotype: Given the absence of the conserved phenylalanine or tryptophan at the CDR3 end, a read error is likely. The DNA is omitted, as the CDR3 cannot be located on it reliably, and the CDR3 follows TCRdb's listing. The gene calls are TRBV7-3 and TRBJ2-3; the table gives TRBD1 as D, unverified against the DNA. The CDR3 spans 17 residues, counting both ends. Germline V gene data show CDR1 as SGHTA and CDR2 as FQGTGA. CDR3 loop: CASSLNWGQGNEQYFGP.

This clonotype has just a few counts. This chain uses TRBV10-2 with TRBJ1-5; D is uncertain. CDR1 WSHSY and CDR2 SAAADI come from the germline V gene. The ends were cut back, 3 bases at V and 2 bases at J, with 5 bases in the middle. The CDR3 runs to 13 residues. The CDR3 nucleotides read TGCGCCAGCAGTGATTGGGGCAATCAGCCCCAGCATTTT. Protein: CASSDWGNQPQHF.

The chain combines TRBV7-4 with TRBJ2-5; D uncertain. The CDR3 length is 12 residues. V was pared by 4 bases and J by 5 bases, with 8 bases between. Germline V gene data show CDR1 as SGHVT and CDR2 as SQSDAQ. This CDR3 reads CASSSTGETQYF. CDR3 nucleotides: TGTGCCAGCAGCTCTACCGGGGAGACCCAGTACTTC.

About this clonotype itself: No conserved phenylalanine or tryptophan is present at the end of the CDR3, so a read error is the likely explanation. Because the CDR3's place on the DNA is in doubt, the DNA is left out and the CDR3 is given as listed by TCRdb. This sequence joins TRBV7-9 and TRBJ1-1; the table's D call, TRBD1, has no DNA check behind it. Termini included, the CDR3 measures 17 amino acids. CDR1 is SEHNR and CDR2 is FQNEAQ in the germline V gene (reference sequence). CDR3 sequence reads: CASSSGTGVQNEQFFGP.

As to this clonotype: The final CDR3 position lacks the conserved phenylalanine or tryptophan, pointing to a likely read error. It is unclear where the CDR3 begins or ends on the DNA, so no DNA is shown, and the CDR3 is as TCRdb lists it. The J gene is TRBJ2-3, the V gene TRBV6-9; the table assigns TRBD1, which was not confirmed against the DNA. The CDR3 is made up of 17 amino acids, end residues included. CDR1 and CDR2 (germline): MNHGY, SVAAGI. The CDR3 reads CASREWTGANYGYTFGS.

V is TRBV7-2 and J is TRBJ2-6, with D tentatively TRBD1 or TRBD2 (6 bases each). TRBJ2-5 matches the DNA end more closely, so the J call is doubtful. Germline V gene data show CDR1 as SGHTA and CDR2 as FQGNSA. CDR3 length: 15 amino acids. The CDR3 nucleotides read TGTGCCAGCAGCATGGGGGGCCGTGACCAAGAGACCCAGTACTTC. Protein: CASSMGGRDQETQYF.

CDR3 in amino acids: CASSPPDSGIVNEQYF. CDR3 sequence (DNA): TGTGCCAGCAGTCCGCCGGATAGCGGGATCGTCAATGAGCAGTACTTC. This chain connects TRBV28 to TRBJ2-7; 8 bases agree with TRBD2. Trimming cost V 5 bases and J 7 bases; bases outside gene matches: 16. This CDR3 contains 16 residues. Germline loops: CDR1 MDHEN, CDR2 SYDVKM.

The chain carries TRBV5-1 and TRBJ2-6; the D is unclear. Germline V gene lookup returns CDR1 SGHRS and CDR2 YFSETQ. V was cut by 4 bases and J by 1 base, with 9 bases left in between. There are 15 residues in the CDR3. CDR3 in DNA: TGCGCCAGCAGCGTCGACAATTCTGGGGCCAACGTCCTGACTTTC. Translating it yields CASSVDNSGANVLTF.

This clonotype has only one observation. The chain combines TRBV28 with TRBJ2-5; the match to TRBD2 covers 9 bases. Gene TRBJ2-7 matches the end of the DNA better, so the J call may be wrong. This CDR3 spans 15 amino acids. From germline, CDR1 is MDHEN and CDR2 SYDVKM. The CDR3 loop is CASSFPLAGTYEQYF. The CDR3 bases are TGTGCCAGCAGTTTCCCCCTAGCGGGGACCTACGAGCAGTACTTC.

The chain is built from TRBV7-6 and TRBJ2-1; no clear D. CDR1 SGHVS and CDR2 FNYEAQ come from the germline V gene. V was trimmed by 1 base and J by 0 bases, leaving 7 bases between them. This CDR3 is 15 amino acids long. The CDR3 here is CASSLVLGSYNEQFF. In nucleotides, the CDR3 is TGTGCCAGCAGCTTAGTTCTCGGCTCCTACAATGAGCAGTTCTTC.

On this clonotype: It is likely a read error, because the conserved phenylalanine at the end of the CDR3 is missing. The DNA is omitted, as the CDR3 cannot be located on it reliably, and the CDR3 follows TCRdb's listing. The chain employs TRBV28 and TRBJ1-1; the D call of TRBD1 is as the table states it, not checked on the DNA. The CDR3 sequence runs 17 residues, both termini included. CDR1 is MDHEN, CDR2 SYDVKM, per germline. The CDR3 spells CASSSLLGPQNEQFFGP.

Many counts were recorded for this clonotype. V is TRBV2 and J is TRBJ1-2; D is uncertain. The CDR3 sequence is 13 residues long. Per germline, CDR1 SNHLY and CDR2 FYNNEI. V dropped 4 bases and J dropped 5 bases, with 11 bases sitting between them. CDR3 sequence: CASSAQATYGYTF. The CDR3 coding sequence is TGTGCCAGCAGTGCCCAAGCGACTTATGGCTACACCTTC.

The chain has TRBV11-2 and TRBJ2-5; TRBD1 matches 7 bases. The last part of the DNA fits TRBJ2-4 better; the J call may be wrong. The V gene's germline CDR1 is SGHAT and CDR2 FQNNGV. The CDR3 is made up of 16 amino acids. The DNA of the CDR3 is TGTGCCAGCAGACCAACAGGGGTACTAGCCAAAAACATTCAGTACTTC. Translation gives CASRPTGVLAKNIQYF.